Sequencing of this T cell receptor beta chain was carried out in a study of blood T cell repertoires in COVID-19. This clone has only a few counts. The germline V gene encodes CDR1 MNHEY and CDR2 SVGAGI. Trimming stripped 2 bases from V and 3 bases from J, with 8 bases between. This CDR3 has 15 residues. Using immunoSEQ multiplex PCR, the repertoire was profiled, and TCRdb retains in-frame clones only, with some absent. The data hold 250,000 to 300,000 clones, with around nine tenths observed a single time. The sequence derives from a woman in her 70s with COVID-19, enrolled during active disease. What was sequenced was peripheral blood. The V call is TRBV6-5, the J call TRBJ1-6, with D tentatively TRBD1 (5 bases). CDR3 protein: CASSYGGGYNSPLHF. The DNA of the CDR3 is TGTGCCAGCAGTTACGGGGGGGGCTATAATTCACCCCTCCACTTT.